This T cell receptor (beta chain) was documented in a study of Graves' ophthalmopathy and Graves' hyperthyroidism. RNA transcripts yielded amplified TCR beta CDR3 regions. A first-round RT-PCR used HTBI primers, followed by a second-round multiplex PCR. MiXCR, applied by TCRdb to the multiplex PCR reads, yields one record per CDR3 protein. Seen here are 580,000 or so distinct CDR3 sequences, less than 45% observed once, and the top ten hold about 4%. V lost 5 bases and J lost 3; bases outside the gene matches: 3. The CDR3 has 13 amino acids. Per germline, CDR1 MNHEY and CDR2 SMNVEV (reference sequence).

This clonotype originated in an adult man with Graves' hyperthyroidism. Source material: peripheral blood or thyroid tissue (not recorded which). The chain employs TRBV27 and TRBJ1-1, with 7 positions matching TRBD1. The CDR3 DNA sequence: TGTGCCAGCAGTCAGGGGACAGACACTGAAGCTTTCTTT. Encoded protein: CASSQGTDTEAFF.